The next 25 T cell receptor beta chains were all read from a single sample in a study of cytomegalovirus exposure and HLA in healthy donors. Profiled with immunoSEQ multiplex PCR; TCRdb holds only in-frame clones, not every one. This table has 65,000 to 80,000 clones, roughly 95% appearing once. The specimen sequenced was PBMCs. Every receptor here comes from a woman under 30 in good health and CMV-seropositive.

The rearrangement uses TRBV7-8 and TRBJ2-1, with D perhaps TRBD1 (5 bases). CDR3 size: 16 residues. Germline assignment: CDR1 SGHVS and CDR2 FQNEAQ. V was shortened by 3 bases and J by 2 bases, with 14 bases between the two germline ends. CDR3 in amino acids: CASSFIQEVPYNEQFF. As DNA, the CDR3 is TGTGCCAGCAGCTTCATACAGGAAGTCCCCTACAATGAGCAGTTCTTC.

The chain has TRBV27 and TRBJ1-5; D may be TRBD1 (5 bases). V shed 6 bases and J shed 3 bases, with 12 bases lying between them. Germline CDR1 MNHEY, CDR2 SMNVEV (reference sequence). This CDR3 contains 14 residues. CDR3 nucleotides: TGTGCCAGCAGGATGGGGGGACCCAATCAGCCCCAGCATTTT. Protein sequence: CASRMGGPNQPQHF.

This chain links TRBV29-1 with TRBJ1-1; no reliable D call. Trimming left V 4 bases short and J 4 bases short, with 10 bases between. The CDR3 is made up of 12 amino acids. Per germline, CDR1 SQVTM and CDR2 ANQGSEA. CDR3 in amino acids: CSVVPAGTEAFF. DNA for the CDR3: TGCAGCGTTGTACCCGCGGGCACTGAAGCTTTCTTT.

V is TRBV11-3 and J is TRBJ2-3, with 8 bases lining up with TRBD2. Germline CDR1 SGHNT, CDR2 YENEEA. J gave up 2 bases and V 0 bases, and 7 bases lay outside the gene matches. The CDR3 is 17 amino acids. The CDR3: CASSLDSGGPLTDTQYF. The CDR3 DNA is TGTGCCAGCAGCTTAGACTCGGGGGGGCCCCTCACAGATACGCAGTATTTT.

For the CDR3, the DNA is TGTGCCACCAGCAGCGGAACTAGCGGGGGGCCCTACGAGCAGTACTTC. This sequence encodes CATSSGTSGGPYEQYF. J is TRBJ2-7 and V is TRBV15; TRBD2 matches 12 bases. J lost 2 bases, V lost 3 bases, and 5 bases had no gene match. This CDR3 comprises 16 residues. Looked up from germline, CDR1 is LNHNV and CDR2 is YYDKDF (reference sequence).

The CDR3 loop reads CASSDSGAGANVLTF. The CDR3 DNA is TGTGCCAGCAGTGACTCTGGGGCCGGGGCCAACGTCCTGACTTTC. V gene TRBV6-4 combines with J gene TRBJ2-6; D perhaps matches TRBD1 (5 bases). In germline, CDR1 is MRHNA, CDR2 SNTAGT. With 0 bases removed from V and 4 bases from J, the gap between germline ends came to 7 bases. CDR3 length equals 15 residues.

The V gene is TRBV27, the J gene TRBJ2-2; 7 bases match TRBD1. Trimming took 6 bases from V and 0 from J; bases not matched to a gene: 7. The length of the CDR3 is 16 residues. Per germline, CDR1 MNHEY and CDR2 SMNVEV (reference sequence). CDR3 in DNA: TGTGCCAGCAGACCCGGGACAGCCGCGAACACCGGGGAGCTGTTTTTT. Protein sequence: CASRPGTAANTGELFF.

This chain links TRBV7-6 with TRBJ2-1, with 7 bases identical to TRBD2. The V gene end was trimmed by 3 bases and the J gene end by 7 bases; junction bases not matched to a gene: 12. There are 16 residues in the CDR3. Looked up from germline, CDR1 is SGHVS and CDR2 is FNYEAQ. CDR3 loop: CASSFRGGGNLNEQFF. The CDR3 region has the DNA TGTGCCAGCAGCTTCCGTGGGGGAGGGAATTTAAATGAGCAGTTCTTC.

The J gene is TRBJ1-2, the V gene TRBV7-2; D gene unclear. The CDR3 runs to 15 residues. Germline loops: CDR1 SGHTA, CDR2 FQGNSA. V shed 1 base and J shed 3 bases, with 12 bases lying between them. CDR3 residues: CASSLDADIYYGYTF. The CDR3 DNA sequence: TGTGCCAGCAGCTTAGATGCGGATATCTACTATGGCTACACCTTC.

The chain has TRBV19 and TRBJ1-4, with D perhaps TRBD1 (5 bases). V lost 10 bases to trimming and J lost 4 bases, with 22 bases between them. Germline CDR1 and CDR2: LNHDA and SQIVND (reference sequence). The CDR3 runs 16 residues. The CDR3, as DNA: TGTGCCACTAAGCCGGGACGCGGGAATCTTAATGAAAAACTGTTTTTT. Translating gives CATKPGRGNLNEKLFF.

This CDR3 is CASSLDRARGYQETQYF. The CDR3 DNA sequence: TGTGCCAGCAGCTTAGATCGCGCCAGGGGGTACCAAGAGACCCAGTACTTC. This chain uses TRBV11-3 with TRBJ2-5; 7 bases are a match to TRBD1. The length of the CDR3 is 17 residues. Per the germline V gene, CDR1 is SGHNT and CDR2 is YENEEA. With 0 bases clipped from V and 0 bases from J, the junction kept 7 bases outside the gene matches.

The chain couples TRBV7-9 to TRBJ2-1; 7 bases fit TRBD1. The CDR3 is 16 amino acids. Trimming cost V 5 bases and J 0 bases; bases outside gene matches: 7. Germline V gene sequence: CDR1 SEHNR, CDR2 FQNEAQ (reference sequence). CDR3 loop: CASSDTGATSYNEQFF. CDR3 coding DNA: TGTGCCAGCAGCGATACAGGGGCTACCTCCTACAATGAGCAGTTCTTC.

The J gene is TRBJ1-1, the V gene TRBV5-4; weak D call: TRBD1 (6 bases). Per germline, CDR1 SGHNT and CDR2 YYREEE (reference sequence). The CDR3 covers 13 residues. V lost 0 bases, J lost 9 bases, and 12 bases lay in between. The DNA for the CDR3 is TGTGCCAGCAGCTTGGTAGGACAGCCCAAAGCTTTCTTT. Translating gives CASSLVGQPKAFF.

This sequence joins TRBV19 and TRBJ1-2; perhaps TRBD1 as D (5 bases). The germline V gene encodes CDR1 LNHDA and CDR2 SQIVND (reference sequence). This CDR3 contains 16 residues. V gave up 6 bases and J gave up 3 bases, with 20 bases separating them. The CDR3 sequence: CASSPKVLRDYYGYTF. CDR3 DNA sequence: TGTGCCAGTAGCCCCAAGGTTCTCAGGGATTACTATGGCTACACCTTC. Together with reference TRBV19 and TRBJ1-2, the CDR3 gives the full variable domain: DGGITQSPKYLFRKEGQNVTLSCEQNLNHDAMYWYRQDPGQGLRLIYYSQIVNDFQKGDIAEGYSVSREKKESFPLTVTSAQKNPTAFYLCASSPKVLRDYYGYTFGSGTRLTVV.

This clone has only a few counts. The chain couples TRBV7-9 to TRBJ1-3; 9 bases map to TRBD1. CDR3 size: 15 residues. J gave up 4 bases and V 2 bases, and 3 bases lay outside the gene matches. CDR1 is SEHNR, CDR2 FQNEAQ, per germline (reference sequence). The CDR3 reads CASSLMGQGGNTIYF. CDR3 in DNA: TGTGCCAGCAGCTTAATGGGACAGGGCGGAAACACCATATATTTT. Together with reference TRBV7-9 and TRBJ1-3, the CDR3 gives the full variable domain: DTGVSQNPRHKITKRGQNVTFRCDPISEHNRLYWYRQTLGQGPEFLTYFQNEAQLEKSRLLSDRFSAERPKGSFSTLEIQRTEQGDSAMYLCASSLMGQGGNTIYFGEGSWLTVV.

The chain uses TRBV10-3 and TRBJ2-6; 8 bases agree with TRBD1. V gave up 6 bases and J gave up 2 bases; unmatched junction bases: 6. The V gene's germline CDR1 is ENHRY and CDR2 SYGVKD. The CDR3 is 16 residues long. The CDR3 spells CAISDRGSPGANVLTF. CDR3 nucleotide sequence: TGTGCCATCAGCGACAGGGGCTCACCTGGGGCCAACGTCCTGACTTTC.

The chain combines TRBV25-1 with TRBJ2-1, with D possibly matching TRBD2 (6 bases). CDR1 is MGHDK, CDR2 SYGVNS, per germline. This CDR3 is 15 amino acids long. V shed 3 bases and J shed 8 bases, with 17 bases lying between them. The CDR3 DNA reads TGTGCCAGCAGTGACTTACGCGGGGTGAGGGATGAGCAGTTCTTC. Protein: CASSDLRGVRDEQFF. Together with reference TRBV25-1 and TRBJ2-1, the CDR3 gives the full variable domain: EADIYQTPRYLVIGTGKKITLECSQTMGHDKMYWYQQDPGMELHLIHYSYGVNSTEKGDLSSESTVSRIRTEHFPLTLESARPSHTSQYLCASSDLRGVRDEQFFGPGTRLTVL.

The chain joins TRBV27 to TRBJ1-2, with a weak D call TRBD1 (5 bases). Germline V gene lookup returns CDR1 MNHEY and CDR2 SMNVEV (reference sequence). The CDR3 has 18 amino acids. V gave up 5 bases and J gave up 2 bases, with 24 bases separating them. CDR3 nucleotides: TGTGCCAGCAGTGTCATAGGGGCCGCACGATTAGACAACTATGGCTACACCTTC. Its protein is CASSVIGAARLDNYGYTF.

This chain links TRBV6-5 with TRBJ2-7; 7 bases are shared with TRBD1. CDR1 and CDR2 from the germline V gene are MNHEY and SVGAGI. The trim removed 2 bases at V and 4 bases at J, leaving 8 bases unmatched. This CDR3 is 15 amino acids long. In DNA form, the CDR3 reads TGTGCCAGCAGTTACCGCCGAGGGGGCGCGTACGAGCAGTACTTC. It specifies CASSYRRGGAYEQYF.

The chain employs TRBV19 and TRBJ1-3, with D tentatively TRBD1 (5 bases). The germline V and J ends were trimmed by 3 bases and 4 bases, with 13 bases remaining between them. CDR1 is LNHDA, CDR2 SQIVND, per germline (reference sequence). The CDR3 runs 15 residues. The CDR3 reads CASSIDRGTGNTIYF. CDR3 in DNA: TGTGCCAGTAGTATTGATCGGGGGACGGGAAACACCATATATTTT.

The chain uses TRBV4-3 and TRBJ1-4; no clear D gene. With 0 bases removed from V and 3 bases from J, the gap between germline ends came to 14 bases. The CDR3 runs to 17 residues. The germline gives CDR1 LGHNA, CDR2 YSLEER. CDR3 bases: TGCGCCAGCAGCCAAGAGGCAGCCCCGAGGGCTAATGAAAAACTGTTTTTT. Encoded protein: CASSQEAAPRANEKLFF.

V and J are TRBV4-1 and TRBJ1-1; no definite D call. V lost 2 bases to trimming and J lost 0 bases, with 13 bases between them. There are 16 residues in the CDR3. The germline V gene encodes CDR1 MGHRA and CDR2 YSYEKL. CDR3 amino acids: CASSQRAGPLNTEAFF. The CDR3 nucleotides read TGCGCCAGCAGCCAACGGGCGGGCCCTCTGAACACTGAAGCTTTCTTT.

The CDR3 region has the DNA TGTGCCAGCAGCACCCTTCCCCGCGGGGGTGGATCACCCCTCCACTTT. The encoded protein is CASSTLPRGGGSPLHF. The rearrangement uses TRBV11-2 and TRBJ1-6; possible D gene TRBD1, 5 bases. In germline, CDR1 is SGHAT, CDR2 FQNNGV. Trimming pared 5 bases from V and 10 bases from J, leaving 21 bases between. The CDR3 loop spans 16 amino acids.

The chain carries TRBV18 and TRBJ2-7, with TRBD1 identical over 9 bases. The CDR3 spans 15 residues. V lost 3 bases and J lost 5; bases outside the gene matches: 8. Germline CDR1 and CDR2: KGHSH and LQKENI. The CDR3 nucleotides are TGTGCCAGCTCACCCCCGGGACAGGGTCGACACGAGCAGTACTTC. This codes for CASSPPGQGRHEQYF.

The table lists this clone with a count of one. Written as DNA, the CDR3 is TGTGCCAGCAGCTCTCTAGCGGGAGATGAGCAGTTCTTC. Its protein is CASSSLAGDEQFF. The rearrangement joins TRBV13 to TRBJ2-1, with TRBD2 matching 10 bases. Trimming took 4 bases from V and 8 from J; bases not matched to a gene: 2. The CDR3 has 13 amino acids. Germline assignment: CDR1 PRHDT and CDR2 FYEKMQ (reference sequence).